The clone carrying this TCR beta chain was seen at least ten times. Its antigen remains unknown. This entry is derived from a study of early T cells in non-severe SARS-CoV-2 infection. Study observations and caveats: Sequences matched to VDJdb favored anti-spike CD8 responses, while private and CD4 specificities were missed.

V lost 6 bases to trimming and J lost 11 bases, with 19 bases between them. The germline V gene encodes CDR1 MGHRA and CDR2 YSYEKL. The CDR3 has 13 residues. TCRdb called the 5' RACE reads again in MiXCR, with one record for every CDR3 protein. In the table there are about 29,000 distinct CDR3 sequences, roughly 5% of which are singletons. The specimen was whole blood. The sequence was obtained from an adult who was a healthcare worker with PCR-confirmed SARS-CoV-2 infection or an uninfected control (not recorded which). J is TRBJ1-1 and V is TRBV4-1; the D gene is possibly TRBD1 (6 bases). CDR3 loop: CASSSGHQPWAFF. The CDR3 coding sequence is TGCGCCAGCAGTTCGGGACACCAGCCCTGGGCTTTCTTT.